This T cell receptor beta chain comes out of a study of blood T cells in healthy people across ages. Combining a sample-barcoded 5' primer with a J-beta primer mix, a second PCR ran for roughly 7 to 12 cycles. TCRdb independently ran MiXCR on the 5' RACE reads; one entry per CDR3 protein. The table lists 550,000 to 600,000 distinct CDR3 sequences, 40% to 55% of them singletons. Overall study findings and caveats: Not knowing donor CMV status may have confounded expanded clonotype changes.

There are 15 residues in the CDR3. Germline CDR1 SGHRS, CDR2 YFSETQ. V was clipped by 3 bases and J by 4 bases; unmatched bases: 6. Worth noting for this clonotype: Its antigen is undetermined.

Material: blood. This receptor was taken from a man older than 75 in good health. The chain recombines TRBV5-1 with TRBJ2-4, with 8 bases identical to TRBD1. CDR3 region: CASSSTTGVKNIQYF. CDR3 sequence (DNA): TGCGCCAGCAGCTCGACGACAGGGGTAAAAAACATTCAGTACTTC.